The 19 T cell receptor beta chains below all came from one sample that was sequenced in a study of spatial heterogeneity in lung cancer. The sample's time point: sample taken at primary tumor resection. One entry per CDR3 protein results from TCRdb running MiXCR on the 5' RACE reads. Of 25,000 or so distinct CDR3 sequences in the sample, about 4.7% are singletons; the top ten hold 5.2%. The sample here was PBMCs, taken at surgery. Source of these receptors: a male donor with early-stage non-small cell lung cancer.

This clonotype was seen repeatedly, ten times or more. V gene TRBV20-1 combines with J gene TRBJ2-7; 7 positions agree with TRBD1. Per the germline V gene, CDR1 is DFQATT and CDR2 is SNEGSKA (reference sequence). The CDR3 length is 11 residues. V shed 1 base and J 6 bases; nucleotides not matched to a gene: 0. CDR3 nucleotides: TGCAGTGCTAGAGGACAGGGCGAGCAGTACTTC. It translates to CSARGQGEQYF.

This clonotype was counted many times. The rearrangement uses TRBV6-2 or TRBV6-3 and TRBJ1-5, with a tentative D call TRBD1 (6 bases). Germline assignment: CDR1 MNHEY and CDR2 SVGEGT. V was clipped by 8 bases and J by 3 bases, with 11 bases between them. The length of the CDR3 is 13 residues. The CDR3: CASHTGYNQPQHF. CDR3 bases: TGTGCCAGCCATACAGGGTACAATCAGCCCCAGCATTTT.

As concerns this clonotype: A read error may be the cause here, since a much bigger clone is one base away. The rearrangement joins TRBV20-1 to TRBJ2-3; TRBD2 matches 10 bases. J lost 8 bases, V lost 0 bases, and 11 bases had no gene match. Germline lookup yields CDR1 DFQATT and CDR2 SNEGSKA (reference sequence). This CDR3 has 16 amino acids. CDR3 loop: CSARERQAGGKGTQYF. The CDR3 bases are TGCAGTGCTAGAGAGCGTCAAGCGGGAGGGAAGGGTACGCAGTATTTT.

This clonotype has at least ten counts. This chain links TRBV19 with TRBJ2-1; 13 nucleotides match TRBD2. The CDR3 has 15 residues. CDR1 and CDR2 from the germline V gene are LNHDA and SQIVND (reference sequence). After removal of 9 bases from V and 9 bases from J, the junction contained 11 bases not matched to a gene. CDR3 sequence reads: CASGLAGEGRGEQFF. CDR3 DNA: TGTGCCAGCGGACTAGCGGGAGAGGGTCGGGGTGAGCAGTTCTTC.

In this sample, this clonotype turned up many times. V and J are TRBV5-5 and TRBJ2-5; D not certain. CDR1 SGHKS and CDR2 YYEKEE come from the germline V gene (reference sequence). V lost 2 bases, J lost 3 bases, and 8 bases lay in between. The CDR3 is 13 residues long. The CDR3 bases are TGTGCCAGCAGCTTCGAACACAAAGAGACCCAGTACTTC. Encoded protein: CASSFEHKETQYF.

This clonotype was counted at least ten times. The V call is TRBV6-2 or TRBV6-3, the J call TRBJ1-6, with D unclear. There are 13 residues in the CDR3. CDR1 and CDR2 from the germline V gene are MNHEY and SVGEGT. Trimming stripped 8 bases from V and 5 bases from J, with 10 bases between. For the CDR3, the DNA is TGTGCCAGCGGCGGGTGGAATAATTCACCCCTCCACTTT. Its translation is CASGGWNNSPLHF.

The chain has TRBV14 and TRBJ2-2, with D uncertain. CDR3 length: 13 residues. The germline V gene has CDR1 SGHDN and CDR2 FVKESK. Trimming took off 4 bases at V and 4 bases at J, with 7 bases between the two ends. This CDR3 is CASSLLITGELFF. The CDR3 DNA reads as TGTGCCAGCAGCCTTCTTATCACCGGGGAGCTGTTTTTT.

This clonotype has at least ten counts. This chain links TRBV20-1 with TRBJ2-7; 10 bases fit TRBD1. After removal of 2 bases from V and 3 bases from J, the junction contained 4 bases not matched to a gene. The CDR3 loop spans 14 amino acids. Germline CDR1 and CDR2: DFQATT and SNEGSKA (reference sequence). CDR3 region: CSARHRDRGYEQYF. In nucleotides, the CDR3 is TGCAGTGCTAGACACCGGGACAGGGGCTACGAGCAGTACTTC.

This clonotype was observed at least ten times. This chain links TRBV28 with TRBJ1-1, with no clear D. The CDR3 totals 11 residues. The germline V gene has CDR1 MDHEN and CDR2 SYDVKM. Trimming cost V 7 bases and J 0 bases, with 3 bases left between them. The CDR3: CASILNTEAFF. CDR3 nucleotides: TGTGCCAGCATCTTGAACACTGAAGCTTTCTTT.

This clonotype was picked up many times. This chain joins TRBV4-2 and TRBJ2-3; no clear D gene. The V gene's germline CDR1 is LGHNA and CDR2 YNFKEQ. V lost 0 bases to trimming and J lost 2 bases, with 9 bases between them. There are 15 residues in the CDR3. CDR3 coding DNA: TGTGCCAGCAGCCAAGAGGTTAGACACACAGATACGCAGTATTTT. Translated: CASSQEVRHTDTQYF.

This clonotype was counted at least ten times. The chain employs TRBV6-2 or TRBV6-3 and TRBJ2-1; the D call may be TRBD1 or TRBD2 (6 bases each). From germline, CDR1 is MNHEY and CDR2 SVGEGT. V was pared by 2 bases and J by 8 bases, with 13 bases between. The CDR3 loop spans 14 amino acids. The CDR3 spells CASSYGGPAHEQFF. CDR3 DNA: TGTGCCAGCAGTTACGGGGGGCCGGCGCATGAGCAGTTCTTC.

This clonotype has ten or more counts. The V and J genes are TRBV7-2 and TRBJ1-2; D gene ambiguous. CDR3 length equals 12 residues. V was cut by 2 bases and J by 8 bases, with 9 bases left in between. The germline gives CDR1 SGHTA, CDR2 FQGNSA. CDR3 sequence (DNA): TGTGCCAGCAGCTTACGGCAGACAGGCTACACCTTC. It is translated as CASSLRQTGYTF.

This clonotype was seen repeatedly, ten times or more. CDR3 protein: CASSLGTGGGTDTQYF. CDR3 in DNA: TGTGCCAGCAGTTTAGGTACAGGGGGCGGCACAGATACGCAGTATTTT. This chain uses TRBV28 with TRBJ2-3, with TRBD1 identical over 9 bases. The CDR3 has 16 residues. The V segment lost 2 bases and the J segment 1 base; nucleotides outside the gene matches: 4. CDR1 MDHEN and CDR2 SYDVKM come from the germline V gene.

This clonotype came up many times. The rearrangement uses TRBV19 and TRBJ2-1; D ambiguous. Germline V gene sequence: CDR1 LNHDA, CDR2 SQIVND (reference sequence). Between the trimmed V and J ends, which lost 3 bases and 7 bases, there was a span of 7 bases. CDR3 length equals 12 residues. The CDR3 spells CASSMWGNEQFF. CDR3 bases: TGTGCCAGTAGTATGTGGGGAAATGAGCAGTTCTTC.

This clonotype was counted ten times or more. This chain joins TRBV5-1 and TRBJ1-2; 9 positions match TRBD1. Germline CDR1 SGHRS, CDR2 YFSETQ. This CDR3 is 13 amino acids long. The junction had 9 bases not matched to a gene; V was cut back by 4 bases and J by 11 bases. The CDR3 here is CASSEGTGTIYTF. The CDR3, as DNA: TGCGCCAGCAGCGAGGGGACAGGGACGATTTACACCTTC.

This clonotype is deemed medium-sized. The chain recombines TRBV29-1 with TRBJ2-3; TRBD2 matches at 10 bases. The germline gives CDR1 SQVTM, CDR2 ANQGSEA. V lost 3 bases to trimming and J lost 8 bases; unmatched junction nucleotides: 11. This CDR3 has 15 amino acids. The CDR3: CSVEGSGGLRGTQYF. For the CDR3, the DNA is TGCAGCGTTGAGGGTAGCGGGGGGCTCAGAGGTACGCAGTATTTT.

This clonotype was recorded many times. The rearrangement joins TRBV29-1 to TRBJ2-1; TRBD1 matches at 8 bases. The CDR3 contains 15 residues. V shed 0 bases and J 6 bases; nucleotides not matched to a gene: 7. Looked up from germline, CDR1 is SQVTM and CDR2 is ANQGSEA. Here the CDR3 DNA reads TGCAGCGTTGAAGATCGGCAGGGGGCCCCCAATGAGCAGTTCTTC. Amino acid sequence: CSVEDRQGAPNEQFF.

This clonotype was seen at least ten times. The CDR3 protein is CASSPGQGAYEQYF. DNA of the CDR3: TGCGCCAGCAGCCCGGGACAGGGAGCCTACGAGCAGTACTTC. This sequence joins TRBV5-1 and TRBJ2-7, with 9 bases matching TRBD1. The germline gives CDR1 SGHRS, CDR2 YFSETQ. The CDR3 extends over 14 amino acids. V was pared by 4 bases and J by 2 bases, with 4 bases of the junction left unmatched.

Sample share makes this clonotype medium-sized (0.01 to 0.1%). The chain uses TRBV11-1 and TRBJ2-3; D gene unclear. CDR1 and CDR2 from the germline V gene are SGHAT and FQDESV (reference sequence). Trimming stripped 5 bases from V and 3 bases from J, with 12 bases between. The CDR3 totals 14 residues. CDR3 in DNA: TGTGCCAGCAGCCCTCGGACCATTACAGATACGCAGTATTTT. Protein product: CASSPRTITDTQYF.